These T cell receptor beta chains were read from a single sample in a study of vaccination and CD4 T cells after COVID-19. TCRdb passed the PCR reads through MiXCR, listing each CDR3 protein once. The sample consists of about 7,000 distinct CDR3 sequences, 40% to 45% of them appearing once. These receptors have no known antigen. The specimen sequenced was CD4+ T cells from blood, cultured in vitro. The receptors were sampled from a human donor in good health. Both conserved end residues are part of each CDR3. The order of the fields is clone size, J gene, V gene, D gene, CDR3 protein, CDR3 DNA. The D gene is left open where the match is weak. A row's size may be missing; if present it is once, few, many or a size class.

>-|TRBJ1-2|TRBV12-3/TRBV12-4|-
CASSPSGAINYGYTF
TGTGCCAGCAGTCCTTCGGGAGCTATTAACTATGGCTACACCTTC
>few|TRBJ1-2|TRBV6-1|-
CASSYRTGTDGYTF
TGTGCCAGCAGCTATCGGACTGGTACTGATGGCTACACCTTC
>-|TRBJ1-1|TRBV20-1|TRBD1
CSAYSGTGGPFF
TGCAGTGCGTACTCCGGGACAGGGGGCCCTTTCTTT
>-|TRBJ1-2|TRBV19|TRBD1
CASSIDRSGQGNGYTF
TGTGCCAGTAGTATAGATCGCTCGGGACAGGGTAATGGCTACACCTTC
>-|TRBJ1-5|TRBV19|-
CASSIVQGPQHF
TGTGCCAGTAGTATAGTGCAAGGGCCCCAGCATTTT
>-|TRBJ1-3|TRBV6-5|-
CASSYSSSGNTIYF
TGTGCCAGCAGTTACTCGAGCTCTGGAAACACCATATATTTT
>once|TRBJ1-6|TRBV10-2|-
CASTKLTDNNSPLHF
TGCGCCAGCACCAAACTAACAGATAATAATTCACCCCTCCACTTT
>few|TRBJ2-7|TRBV30|-
CAWSVQISGMDEQYF
TGTGCCTGGAGTGTACAAATCTCTGGTATGGACGAGCAGTACTTC
>few|TRBJ2-5|TRBV20-1|TRBD1
CSAPIVTGLETQYF
TGCAGTGCTCCAATCGTGACAGGGCTAGAGACCCAGTACTTC
>few|TRBJ1-6|TRBV20-1|-
CSARRPPESSPLHF
TGCAGTGCTAGACGGCCCCCAGAAAGTTCACCCCTCCACTTT
>few|TRBJ1-1|TRBV5-1|TRBD1
CASSSGTGGTEAFF
TGCGCCAGCAGCTCCGGGACAGGGGGGACTGAAGCTTTCTTT
>-|TRBJ1-2|TRBV19|TRBD1
CASSADSGQNYGYTF
TGTGCCAGTAGTGCAGACTCGGGACAGAACTATGGCTACACCTTC
>few|TRBJ1-6|TRBV20-1|TRBD1
CSAPGTGGAPLHF
TGCAGTGCGCCCGGGACAGGGGGTGCACCCCTCCACTTT